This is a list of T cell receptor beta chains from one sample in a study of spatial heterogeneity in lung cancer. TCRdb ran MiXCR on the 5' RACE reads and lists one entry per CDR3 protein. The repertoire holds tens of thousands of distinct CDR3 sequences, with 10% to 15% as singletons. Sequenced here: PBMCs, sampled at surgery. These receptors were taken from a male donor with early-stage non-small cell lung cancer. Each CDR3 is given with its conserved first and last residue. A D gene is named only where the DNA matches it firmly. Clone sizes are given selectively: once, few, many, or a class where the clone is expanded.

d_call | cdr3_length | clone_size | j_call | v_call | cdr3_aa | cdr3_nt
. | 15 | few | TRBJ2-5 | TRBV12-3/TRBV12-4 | CASSFLSKRIQTQYF | TGTGCCAGCAGTTTCCTCTCGAAAAGGATCCAGACCCAGTACTTC
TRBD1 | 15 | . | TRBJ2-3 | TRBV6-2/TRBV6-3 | CASSRIQGTADTQYF | TGTGCCAGCAGTAGGATACAGGGGACGGCAGATACGCAGTATTTT
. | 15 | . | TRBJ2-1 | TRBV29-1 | CSVPTQGRAYNEQFF | TGCAGCGTTCCCACCCAGGGGAGAGCCTACAATGAGCAGTTCTTC
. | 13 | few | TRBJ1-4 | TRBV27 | CATFGTEKRKLFF | TGTGCCACCTTCGGGACGGAGAAGAGAAAACTGTTTTTT
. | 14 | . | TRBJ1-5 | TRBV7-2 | CASSHGQRNQPQHF | TGTGCCAGCAGCCACGGACAACGGAATCAGCCCCAGCATTTT
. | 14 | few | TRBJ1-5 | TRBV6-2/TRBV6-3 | CASSPPGYYQPQHF | TGTGCCAGCAGCCCCCCGGGGTATTATCAGCCCCAGCATTTT
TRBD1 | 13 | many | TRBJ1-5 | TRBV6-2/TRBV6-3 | CASSWTGDQPQHF | TGTGCCAGCAGTTGGACAGGGGATCAGCCCCAGCATTTT
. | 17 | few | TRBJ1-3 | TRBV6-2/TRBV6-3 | CASSYQYGSGSGNTIYF | TGTGCCAGCAGTTACCAGTACGGTTCGGGCTCTGGAAACACCATATATTTT
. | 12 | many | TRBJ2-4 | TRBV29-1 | CSAQTVQYIQYF | TGCAGCGCTCAGACCGTACAATACATTCAGTACTTC
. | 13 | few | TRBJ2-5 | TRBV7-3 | CASSAENQETQYF | TGTGCCAGCAGCGCGGAGAACCAAGAGACCCAGTACTTC
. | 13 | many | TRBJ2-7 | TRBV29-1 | CSAKRTQGDEQYF | TGCAGCGCCAAGAGGACTCAGGGCGACGAGCAGTACTTC
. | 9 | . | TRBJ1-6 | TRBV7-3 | CASSLCLHF | TGTGCCAGCAGCTTGTGCCTCCACTTT
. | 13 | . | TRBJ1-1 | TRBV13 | CASSRPGPKGAFF | TGTGCCAGCAGTCGACCGGGACCAAAGGGAGCTTTCTTT